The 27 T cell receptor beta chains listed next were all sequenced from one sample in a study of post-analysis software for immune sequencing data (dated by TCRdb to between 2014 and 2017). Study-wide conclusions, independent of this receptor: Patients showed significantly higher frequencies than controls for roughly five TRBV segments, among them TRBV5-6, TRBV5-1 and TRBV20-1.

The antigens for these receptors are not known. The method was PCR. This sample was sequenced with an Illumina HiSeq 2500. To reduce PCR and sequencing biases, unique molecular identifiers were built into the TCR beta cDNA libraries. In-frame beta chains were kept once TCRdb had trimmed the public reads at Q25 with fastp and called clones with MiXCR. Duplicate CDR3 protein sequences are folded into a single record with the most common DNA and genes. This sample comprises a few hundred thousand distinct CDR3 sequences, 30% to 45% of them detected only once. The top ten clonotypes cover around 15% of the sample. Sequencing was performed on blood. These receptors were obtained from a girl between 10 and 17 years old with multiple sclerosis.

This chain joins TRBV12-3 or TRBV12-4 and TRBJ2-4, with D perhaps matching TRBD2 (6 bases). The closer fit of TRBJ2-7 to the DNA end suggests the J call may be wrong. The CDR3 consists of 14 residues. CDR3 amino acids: CASSARRGFDEQYF. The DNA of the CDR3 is TGTGCCAGCAGCGCGAGGAGGGGATTCGACGAGCAGTACTTC.

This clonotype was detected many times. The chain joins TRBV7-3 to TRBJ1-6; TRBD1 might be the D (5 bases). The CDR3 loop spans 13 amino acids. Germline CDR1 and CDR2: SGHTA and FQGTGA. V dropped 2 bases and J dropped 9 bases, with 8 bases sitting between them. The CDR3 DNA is TGTGCCAGCAGCTTAGGGGGGGGTTCACCCCTCCACTTT. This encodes CASSLGGGSPLHF.

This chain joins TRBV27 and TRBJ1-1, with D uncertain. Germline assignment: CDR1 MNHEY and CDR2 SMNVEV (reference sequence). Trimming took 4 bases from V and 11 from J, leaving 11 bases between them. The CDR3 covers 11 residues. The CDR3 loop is CASSYGGRAFF. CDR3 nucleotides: TGTGCCAGCAGTTATGGAGGGAGGGCTTTCTTT.

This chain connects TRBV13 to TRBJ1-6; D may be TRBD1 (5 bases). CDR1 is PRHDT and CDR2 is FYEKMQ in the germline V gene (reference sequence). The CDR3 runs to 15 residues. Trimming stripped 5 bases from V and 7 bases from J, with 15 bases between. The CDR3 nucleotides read TGTGCCAGCAGCCCACGGGGACCATACAATTCACCCCTCCACTTT. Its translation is CASSPRGPYNSPLHF.

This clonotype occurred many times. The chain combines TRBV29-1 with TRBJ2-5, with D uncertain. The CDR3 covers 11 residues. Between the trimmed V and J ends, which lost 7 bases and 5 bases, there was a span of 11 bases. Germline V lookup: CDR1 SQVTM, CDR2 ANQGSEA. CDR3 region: CSAIPGETQYF. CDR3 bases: TGCAGCGCCATACCCGGGGAGACCCAGTACTTC.

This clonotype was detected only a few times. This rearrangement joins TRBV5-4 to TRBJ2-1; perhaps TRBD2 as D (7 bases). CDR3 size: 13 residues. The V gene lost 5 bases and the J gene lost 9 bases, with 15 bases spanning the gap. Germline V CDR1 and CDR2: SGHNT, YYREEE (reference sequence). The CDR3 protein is CASRYGGAGEQFF. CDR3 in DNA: TGTGCCAGCAGGTATGGGGGGGCGGGTGAGCAGTTCTTC.

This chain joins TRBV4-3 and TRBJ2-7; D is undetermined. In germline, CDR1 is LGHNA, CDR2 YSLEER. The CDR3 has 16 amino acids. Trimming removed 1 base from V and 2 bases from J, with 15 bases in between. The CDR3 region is CASSQVRRRITYEQYF. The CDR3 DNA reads TGCGCCAGCAGCCAAGTCAGACGGCGGATTACCTACGAGCAGTACTTC.

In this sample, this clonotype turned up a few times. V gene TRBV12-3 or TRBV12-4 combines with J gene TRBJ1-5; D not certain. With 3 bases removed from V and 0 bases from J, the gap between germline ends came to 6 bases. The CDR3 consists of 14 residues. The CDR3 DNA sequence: TGTGCCAGCAGTTTTGAGGTTAGCAATCAGCCCCAGCATTTT. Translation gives CASSFEVSNQPQHF.

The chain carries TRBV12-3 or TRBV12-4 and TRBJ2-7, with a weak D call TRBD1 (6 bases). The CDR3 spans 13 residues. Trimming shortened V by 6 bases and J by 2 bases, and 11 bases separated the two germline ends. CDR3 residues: CASSDRIAYEQYF. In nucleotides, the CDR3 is TGTGCCAGCAGCGACAGGATTGCCTACGAGCAGTACTTC.

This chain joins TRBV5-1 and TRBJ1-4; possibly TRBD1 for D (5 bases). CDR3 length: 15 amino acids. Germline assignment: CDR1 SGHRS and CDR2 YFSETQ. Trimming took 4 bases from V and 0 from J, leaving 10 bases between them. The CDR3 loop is CASSKGHTTNEKLFF. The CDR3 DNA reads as TGCGCCAGCAGCAAAGGACACACAACTAATGAAAAACTGTTTTTT.

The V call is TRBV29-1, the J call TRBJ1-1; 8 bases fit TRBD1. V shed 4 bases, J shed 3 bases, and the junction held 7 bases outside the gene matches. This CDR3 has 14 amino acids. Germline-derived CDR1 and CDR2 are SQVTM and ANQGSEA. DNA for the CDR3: TGCAGCGTTGGGGCAGGGGGCTCGTACACTGAAGCTTTCTTT. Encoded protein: CSVGAGGSYTEAFF. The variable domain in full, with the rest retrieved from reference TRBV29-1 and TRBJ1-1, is SAVISQKPSRDICQRGTSLTIQCQVDSQVTMMFWYRQQPGQSLTLIATANQGSEATYESGFVIDKFPISRPNLTFSTLTVSNMSPEDSSIYLCSVGAGGSYTEAFFGQGTRLTVV.

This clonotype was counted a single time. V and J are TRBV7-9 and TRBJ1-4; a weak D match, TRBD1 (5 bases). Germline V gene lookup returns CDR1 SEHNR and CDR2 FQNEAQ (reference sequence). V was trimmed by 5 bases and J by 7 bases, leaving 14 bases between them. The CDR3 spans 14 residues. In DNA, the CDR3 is TGTGCCAGCAGCGCGTGGGGGGGTAGTGAAAAACTGTTTTTT. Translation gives CASSAWGGSEKLFF.

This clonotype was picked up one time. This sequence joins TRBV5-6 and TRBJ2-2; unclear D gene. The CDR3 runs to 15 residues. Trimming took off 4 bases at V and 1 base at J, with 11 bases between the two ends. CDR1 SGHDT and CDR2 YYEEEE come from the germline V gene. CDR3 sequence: CASSPGHLNTGELFF. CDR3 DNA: TGTGCCAGCAGCCCCGGCCACTTGAACACCGGGGAGCTGTTTTTT.

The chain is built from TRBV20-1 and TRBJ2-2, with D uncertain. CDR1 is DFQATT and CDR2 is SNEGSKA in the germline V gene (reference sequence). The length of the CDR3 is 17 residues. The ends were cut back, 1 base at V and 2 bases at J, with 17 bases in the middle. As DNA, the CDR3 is TGCAGTGCTAGAGGGCAGCGACCACACTCCAACACCGGGGAGCTGTTTTTT. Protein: CSARGQRPHSNTGELFF.

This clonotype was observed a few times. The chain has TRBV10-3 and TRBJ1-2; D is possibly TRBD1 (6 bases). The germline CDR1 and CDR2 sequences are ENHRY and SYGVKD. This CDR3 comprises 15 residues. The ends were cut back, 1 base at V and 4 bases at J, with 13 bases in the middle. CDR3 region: CAISEFRQAGYGYTF. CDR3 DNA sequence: TGTGCCATCAGTGAGTTTCGACAGGCCGGCTATGGCTACACCTTC.

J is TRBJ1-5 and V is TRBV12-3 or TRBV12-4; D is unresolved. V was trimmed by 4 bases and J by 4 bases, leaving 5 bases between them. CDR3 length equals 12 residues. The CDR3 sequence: CASSYKNQPQHF. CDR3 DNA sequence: TGTGCCAGCAGTTATAAGAATCAGCCCCAGCATTTT.

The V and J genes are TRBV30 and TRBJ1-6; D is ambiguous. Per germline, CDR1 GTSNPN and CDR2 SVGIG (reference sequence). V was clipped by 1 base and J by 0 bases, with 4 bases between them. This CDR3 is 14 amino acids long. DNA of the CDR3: TGTGCCTGGAGTGGGAGCTCCTATAATTCACCCCTCCACTTT. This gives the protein CAWSGSSYNSPLHF.

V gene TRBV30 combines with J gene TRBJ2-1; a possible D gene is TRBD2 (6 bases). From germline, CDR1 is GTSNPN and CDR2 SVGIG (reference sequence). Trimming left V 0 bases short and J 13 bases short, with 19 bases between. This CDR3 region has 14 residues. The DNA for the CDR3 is TGTGCCTGGAGTGTACCAGCGGCCCGGGAGACCCAGTTCTTC. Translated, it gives CAWSVPAARETQFF.

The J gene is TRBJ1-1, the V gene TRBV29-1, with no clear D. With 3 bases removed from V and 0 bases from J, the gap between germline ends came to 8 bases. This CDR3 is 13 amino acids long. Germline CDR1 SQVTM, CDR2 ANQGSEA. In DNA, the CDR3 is TGCAGCGTTGACTCTCCGGTGAACACTGAAGCTTTCTTT. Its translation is CSVDSPVNTEAFF.

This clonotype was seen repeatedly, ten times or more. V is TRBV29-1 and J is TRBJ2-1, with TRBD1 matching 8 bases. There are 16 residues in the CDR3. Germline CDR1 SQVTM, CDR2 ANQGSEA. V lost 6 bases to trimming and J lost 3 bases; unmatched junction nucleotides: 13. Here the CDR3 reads CSVTEVNRGIYNEQFF. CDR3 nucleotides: TGCAGCGTGACCGAAGTTAACAGGGGGATCTACAATGAGCAGTTCTTC.

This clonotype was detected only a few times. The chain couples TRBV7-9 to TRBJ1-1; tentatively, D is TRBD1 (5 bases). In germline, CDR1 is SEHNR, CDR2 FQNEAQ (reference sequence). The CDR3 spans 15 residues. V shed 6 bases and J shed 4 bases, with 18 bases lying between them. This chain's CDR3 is CASRLSGGGGTEAFF. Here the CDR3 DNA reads TGTGCCAGCAGATTGAGCGGGGGGGGAGGCACTGAAGCTTTCTTT.

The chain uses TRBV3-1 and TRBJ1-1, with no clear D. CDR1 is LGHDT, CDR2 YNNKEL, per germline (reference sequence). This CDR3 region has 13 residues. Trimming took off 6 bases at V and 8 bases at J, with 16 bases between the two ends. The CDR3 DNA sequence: TGTGCCAGCAGTCCTCCCCACACAGACGAAGCTTTCTTT. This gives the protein CASSPPHTDEAFF. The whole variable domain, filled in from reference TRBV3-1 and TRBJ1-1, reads DTAVSQTPKYLVTQMGNDKSIKCEQNLGHDTMYWYKQDSKKFLKIMFSYNNKELIINETVPNRFSPKSPDKAHLNLHINSLELGDSAVYFCASSPPHTDEAFFGQGTRLTVV.

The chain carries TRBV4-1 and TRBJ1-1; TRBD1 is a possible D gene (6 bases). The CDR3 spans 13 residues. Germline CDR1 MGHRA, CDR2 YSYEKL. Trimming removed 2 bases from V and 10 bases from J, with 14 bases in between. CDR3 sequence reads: CASSQQMGAAAFF. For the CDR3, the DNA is TGCGCCAGCAGCCAACAAATGGGGGCTGCAGCTTTCTTT.

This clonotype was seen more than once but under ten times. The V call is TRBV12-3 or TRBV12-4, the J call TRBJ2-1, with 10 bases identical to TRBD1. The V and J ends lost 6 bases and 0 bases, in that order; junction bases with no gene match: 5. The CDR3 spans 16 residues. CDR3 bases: TGTGCCAGCAGGCCGGGACAGGGGAGCTCCTACAATGAGCAGTTCTTC. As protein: CASRPGQGSSYNEQFF.

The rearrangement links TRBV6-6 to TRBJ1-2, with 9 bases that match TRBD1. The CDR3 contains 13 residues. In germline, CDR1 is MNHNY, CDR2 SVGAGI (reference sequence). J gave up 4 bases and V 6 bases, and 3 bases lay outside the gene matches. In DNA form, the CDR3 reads TGTGCCAGCAGGACAGGGGGGAGCTATGGCTACACCTTC. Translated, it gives CASRTGGSYGYTF.

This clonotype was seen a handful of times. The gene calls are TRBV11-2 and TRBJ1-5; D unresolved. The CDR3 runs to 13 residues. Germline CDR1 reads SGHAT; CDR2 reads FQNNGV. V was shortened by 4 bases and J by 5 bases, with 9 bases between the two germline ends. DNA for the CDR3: TGTGCCAGCAGCTGGACGAGGGATCAGCCCCAGCATTTT. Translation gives CASSWTRDQPQHF.

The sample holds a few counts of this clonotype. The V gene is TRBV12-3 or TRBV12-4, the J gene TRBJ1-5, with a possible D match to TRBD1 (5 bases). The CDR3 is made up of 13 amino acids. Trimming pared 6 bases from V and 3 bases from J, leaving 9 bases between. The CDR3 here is CASRGDFNQPQHF. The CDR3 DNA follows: TGTGCCAGCAGAGGGGATTTCAATCAGCCCCAGCATTTT.